The present T cell receptor beta chain was sequenced within a study of blood T cell repertoires in COVID-19. Study as a whole: Researchers got acute and convalescent COVID-19 samples from the United States, Italy and Spain. PBMCs, B-cell-depleted T cells, or T cells were the source of the cDNA or gDNA that made up the material.

Seattle-derived patients entered the study during active infection and were followed longitudinally. In the original analysis: Nucleated cell number was recorded as an estimate derived from reference gene primer amplification. Sequencing used immunoSEQ multiplex PCR; TCRdb keeps in-frame clones, though not all of them. For V, J and clone size, that table is used; D and trimming come from the DNA. The sample has approximately 110,000 clones; around four fifths are singletons. This clone was seen a few times. The V end lost 3 bases, the J end lost 3 bases, and 6 bases lay between the germline ends. CDR3 length equals 12 residues. Germline CDR1 is SGHAT and CDR2 is FQNNGV.

The sequencing input was peripheral blood. The sequence came from a man older than 75 with COVID-19, enrolled during active disease. The chain links TRBV11-2 to TRBJ2-7; tentative D call: TRBD1 (5 bases). The CDR3 loop reads CASSFDSYEQYF. The CDR3 bases are TGTGCCAGCAGCTTCGACAGCTACGAGCAGTACTTC.